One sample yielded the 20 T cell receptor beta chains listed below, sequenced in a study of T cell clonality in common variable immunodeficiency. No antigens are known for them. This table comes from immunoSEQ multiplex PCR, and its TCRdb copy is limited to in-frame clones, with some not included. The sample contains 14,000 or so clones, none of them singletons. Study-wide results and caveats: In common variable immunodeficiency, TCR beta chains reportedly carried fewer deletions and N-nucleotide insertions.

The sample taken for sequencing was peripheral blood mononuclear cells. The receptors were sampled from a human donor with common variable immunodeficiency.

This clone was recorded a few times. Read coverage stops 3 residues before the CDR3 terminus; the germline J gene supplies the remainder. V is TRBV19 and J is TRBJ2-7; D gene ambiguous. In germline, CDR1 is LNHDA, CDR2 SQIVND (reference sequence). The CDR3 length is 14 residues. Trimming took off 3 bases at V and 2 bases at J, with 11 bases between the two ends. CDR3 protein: CASSMKSFTYEQYF. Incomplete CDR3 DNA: TGTGCCAGTAGTATGAAGAGCTTTACCTACGAG.

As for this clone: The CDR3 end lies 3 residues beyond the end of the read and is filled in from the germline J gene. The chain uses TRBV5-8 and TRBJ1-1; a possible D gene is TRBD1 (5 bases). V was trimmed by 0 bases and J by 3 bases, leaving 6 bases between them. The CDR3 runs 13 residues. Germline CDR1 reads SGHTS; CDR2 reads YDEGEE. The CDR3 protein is CASSLGRDTEAFF. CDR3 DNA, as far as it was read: TGTGCCAGCAGCTTGGGCAGGGACACTGAA.

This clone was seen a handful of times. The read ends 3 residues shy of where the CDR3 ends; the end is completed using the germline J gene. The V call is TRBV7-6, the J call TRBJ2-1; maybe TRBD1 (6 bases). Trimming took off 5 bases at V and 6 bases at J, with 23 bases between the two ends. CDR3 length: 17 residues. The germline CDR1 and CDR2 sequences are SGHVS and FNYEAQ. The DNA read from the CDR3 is TGTGCCAGCAGCGGTGGGGTGGGGGCTAGGGATCTCAATGAG. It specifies CASSGGVGARDLNE. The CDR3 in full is CASSGGVGARDLNEQFF.

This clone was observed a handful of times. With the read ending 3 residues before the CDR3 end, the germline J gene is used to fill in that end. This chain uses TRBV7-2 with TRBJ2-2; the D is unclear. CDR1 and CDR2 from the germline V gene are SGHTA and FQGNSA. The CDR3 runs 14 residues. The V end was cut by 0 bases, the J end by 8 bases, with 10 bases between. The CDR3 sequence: CASSLAGSRGELFF. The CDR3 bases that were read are TGTGCCAGCAGCTTAGCCGGGTCCAGAGGGGAG. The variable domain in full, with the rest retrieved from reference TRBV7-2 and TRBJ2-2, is GAGVSQSPSNKVTEKGKDVELRCDPISGHTALYWYRQSLGQGLEFLIYFQGNSAPDKSGLPSDRFSAERTGGSVSTLTIQRTQQEDSAVYLCASSLAGSRGELFFGEGSRLTVL.

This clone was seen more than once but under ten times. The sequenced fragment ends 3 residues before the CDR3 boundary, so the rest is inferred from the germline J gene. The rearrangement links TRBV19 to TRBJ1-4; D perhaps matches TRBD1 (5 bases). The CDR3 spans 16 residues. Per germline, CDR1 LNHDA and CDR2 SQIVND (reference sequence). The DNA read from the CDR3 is TGTGCCAGTAGTATCTGGTACCTTCTTGGCGGGGCCGAA. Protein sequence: CASSIWYLLGGAE. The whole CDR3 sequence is CASSIWYLLGGAELFF.

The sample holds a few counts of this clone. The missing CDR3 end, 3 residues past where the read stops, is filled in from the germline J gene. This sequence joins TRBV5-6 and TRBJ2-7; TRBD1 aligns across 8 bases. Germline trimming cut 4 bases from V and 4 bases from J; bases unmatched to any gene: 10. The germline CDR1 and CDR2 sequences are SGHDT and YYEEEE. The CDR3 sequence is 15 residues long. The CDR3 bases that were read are TGTGCCAGCAGCCTCGGACAGGGAATTAGGTACGAG. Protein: CASSLGQGIRYE. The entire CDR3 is CASSLGQGIRYEQYF.

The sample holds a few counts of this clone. The sequenced part of the CDR3 DNA is TGTGCCAGCAGCTCCTCAAGGGATACG. Encoded protein: CASSSSRDT. The CDR3 in full is CASSSSRDTQYF. V gene TRBV7-2 combines with J gene TRBJ2-3; the D is unclear. The read comes to an end 3 residues before the CDR3 does, leaving the germline J gene to fill in the end. Germline V CDR1 and CDR2: SGHTA, FQGNSA. The V and J ends lost 4 bases and 6 bases respectively, with 8 bases between them. This CDR3 comprises 12 residues.

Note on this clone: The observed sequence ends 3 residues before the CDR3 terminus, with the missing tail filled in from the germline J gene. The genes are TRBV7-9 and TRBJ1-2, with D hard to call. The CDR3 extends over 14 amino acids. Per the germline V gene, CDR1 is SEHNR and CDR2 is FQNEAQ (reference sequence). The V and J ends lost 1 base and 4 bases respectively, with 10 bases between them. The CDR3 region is CASSLGPEIYGYTF. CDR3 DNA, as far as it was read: TGTGCCAGCAGCTTAGGGCCAGAAATCTATGGC.

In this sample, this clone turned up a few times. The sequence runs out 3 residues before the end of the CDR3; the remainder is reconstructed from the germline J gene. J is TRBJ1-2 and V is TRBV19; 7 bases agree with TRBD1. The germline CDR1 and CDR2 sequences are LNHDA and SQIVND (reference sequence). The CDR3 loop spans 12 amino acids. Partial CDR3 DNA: TGTGCCAGTAGTCTCGACAGGGTAGGC. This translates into CASSLDRVG. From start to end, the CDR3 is CASSLDRVGYTF.

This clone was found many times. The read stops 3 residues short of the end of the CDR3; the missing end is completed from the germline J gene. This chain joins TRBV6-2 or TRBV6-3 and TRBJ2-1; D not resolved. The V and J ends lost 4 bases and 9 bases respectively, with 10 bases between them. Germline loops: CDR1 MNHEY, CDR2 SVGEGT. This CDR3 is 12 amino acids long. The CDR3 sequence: CASSSRGFEQFF. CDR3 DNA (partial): TGTGCCAGCAGTTCGAGAGGTTTTGAG.

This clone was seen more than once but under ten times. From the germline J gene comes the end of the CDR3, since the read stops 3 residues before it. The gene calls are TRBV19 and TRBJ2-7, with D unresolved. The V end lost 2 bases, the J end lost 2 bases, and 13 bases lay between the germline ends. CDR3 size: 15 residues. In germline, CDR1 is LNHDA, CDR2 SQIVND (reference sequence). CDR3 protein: CASSIRSEIPYEQYF. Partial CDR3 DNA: TGTGCCAGTAGTATAAGGTCCGAGATTCCCTACGAG.

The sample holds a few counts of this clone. The CDR3 loop reads CASSTWTGEKLFF. The DNA read from the CDR3 is TGTGCCAGTAGTACGTGGACGGGGGAAAAA. The V and J genes are TRBV19 and TRBJ1-4, with no clear D. The read falls 3 residues short of the CDR3 end, and the missing part is taken from the germline J gene. Germline lookup yields CDR1 LNHDA and CDR2 SQIVND (reference sequence). Trimming stripped 4 bases from V and 8 bases from J, with 11 bases between. This CDR3 comprises 13 residues.

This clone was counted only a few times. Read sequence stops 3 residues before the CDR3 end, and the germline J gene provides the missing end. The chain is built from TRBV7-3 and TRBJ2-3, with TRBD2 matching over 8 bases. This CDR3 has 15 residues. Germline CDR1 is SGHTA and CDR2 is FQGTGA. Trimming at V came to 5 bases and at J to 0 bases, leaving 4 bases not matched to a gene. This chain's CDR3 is CASSPKRGSTDTQYF. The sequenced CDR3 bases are TGTGCCAGCAGCCCGAAGCGGGGGAGCACAGATACG.

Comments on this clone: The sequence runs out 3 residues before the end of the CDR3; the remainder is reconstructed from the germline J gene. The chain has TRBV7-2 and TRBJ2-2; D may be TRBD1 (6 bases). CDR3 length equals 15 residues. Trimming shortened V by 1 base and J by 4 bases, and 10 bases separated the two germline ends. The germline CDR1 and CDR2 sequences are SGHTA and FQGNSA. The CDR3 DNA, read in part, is TGTGCCAGCAGCTTAGGGACAGTTTCCACCGGGGAG. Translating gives CASSLGTVSTGE. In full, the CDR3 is CASSLGTVSTGELFF. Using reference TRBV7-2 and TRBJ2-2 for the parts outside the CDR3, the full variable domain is GAGVSQSPSNKVTEKGKDVELRCDPISGHTALYWYRQSLGQGLEFLIYFQGNSAPDKSGLPSDRFSAERTGGSVSTLTIQRTQQEDSAVYLCASSLGTVSTGELFFGEGSRLTVL.

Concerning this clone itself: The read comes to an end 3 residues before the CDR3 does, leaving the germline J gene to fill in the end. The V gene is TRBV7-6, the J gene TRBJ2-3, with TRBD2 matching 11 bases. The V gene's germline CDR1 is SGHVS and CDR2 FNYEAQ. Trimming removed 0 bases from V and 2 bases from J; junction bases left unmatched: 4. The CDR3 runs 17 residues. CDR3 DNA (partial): TGTGCCAGCAGCTTAGCGTTGACTAGCGGGGCCACAGATACG. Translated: CASSLALTSGATDT. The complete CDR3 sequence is CASSLALTSGATDTQYF.

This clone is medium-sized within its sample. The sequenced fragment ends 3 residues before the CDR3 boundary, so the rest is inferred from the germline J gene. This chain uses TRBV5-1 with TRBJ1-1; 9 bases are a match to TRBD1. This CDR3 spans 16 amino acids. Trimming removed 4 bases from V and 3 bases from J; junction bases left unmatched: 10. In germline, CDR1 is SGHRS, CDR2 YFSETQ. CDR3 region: CASSARTGVRDTEAFF. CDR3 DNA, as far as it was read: TGCGCCAGCAGCGCCCGGACAGGGGTAAGAGACACTGAA.

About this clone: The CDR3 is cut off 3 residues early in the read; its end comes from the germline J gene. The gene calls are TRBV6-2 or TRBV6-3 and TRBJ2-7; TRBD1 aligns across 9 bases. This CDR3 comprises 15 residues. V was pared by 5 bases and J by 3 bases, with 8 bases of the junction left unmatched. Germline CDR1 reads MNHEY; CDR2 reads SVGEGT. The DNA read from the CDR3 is TGTGCCAGCAGTGGACCCGGGACAGGGAACTACGAG. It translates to CASSGPGTGNYE. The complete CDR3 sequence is CASSGPGTGNYEQYF.

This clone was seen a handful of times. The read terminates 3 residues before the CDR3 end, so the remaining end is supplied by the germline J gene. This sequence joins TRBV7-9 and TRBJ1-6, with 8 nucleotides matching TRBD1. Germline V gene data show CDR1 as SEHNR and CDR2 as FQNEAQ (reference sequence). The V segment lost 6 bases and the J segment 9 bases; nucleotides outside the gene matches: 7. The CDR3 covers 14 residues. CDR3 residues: CASRRTGRGSPLHF. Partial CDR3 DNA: TGTGCCAGCAGACGGACAGGGAGAGGTTCACCC.

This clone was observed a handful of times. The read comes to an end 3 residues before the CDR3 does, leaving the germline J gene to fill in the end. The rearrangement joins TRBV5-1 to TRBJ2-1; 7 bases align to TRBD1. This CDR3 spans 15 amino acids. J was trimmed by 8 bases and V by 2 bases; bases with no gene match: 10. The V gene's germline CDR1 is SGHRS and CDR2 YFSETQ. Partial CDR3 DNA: TGCGCCAGCAGCTTTCAGAGACAGGGTATTGATGAG. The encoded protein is CASSFQRQGIDE. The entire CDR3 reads CASSFQRQGIDEQFF.

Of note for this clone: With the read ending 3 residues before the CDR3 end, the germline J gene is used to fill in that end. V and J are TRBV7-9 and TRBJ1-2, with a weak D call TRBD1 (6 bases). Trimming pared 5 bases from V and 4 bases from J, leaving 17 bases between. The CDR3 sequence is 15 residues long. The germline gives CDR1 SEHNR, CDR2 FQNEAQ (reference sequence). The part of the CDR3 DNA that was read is TGTGCCAGCAGCCCCAAACAGGGTTCCATCTATGGC. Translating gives CASSPKQGSIYG. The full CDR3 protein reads CASSPKQGSIYGYTF.